This entry features one T cell receptor beta chain sequence. Germline CDR1 reads LNHDA; CDR2 reads SQIVND (reference sequence). The CDR3 runs 16 residues. V was shortened by 4 bases and J by 4 bases, with 14 bases between the two germline ends. This specimen belongs to a study of blood T cell repertoires in COVID-19. Per the authors' pipeline: Amplification from reference gene primers served as the basis for estimated nucleated cell counts. Assay: immunoSEQ multiplex PCR; the TCRdb copy retains only in-frame clones and omits some. The DNA gave D and trimming, while V, J and clone size come from that table. The table lists about 170,000 clones, roughly 91% of them singletons, with more than 2% in the top ten.

This TCR was recovered from a man aged 50 to 59 who had recovered from COVID-19. The chain carries TRBV19 and TRBJ2-6, with a possible D match to TRBD2 (7 bases). The sequenced sample was peripheral blood. The CDR3 spells CASSTLGGLGANVLTF. In DNA form, the CDR3 reads TGTGCCAGTAGTACCCTCGGGGGGCTCGGGGCCAACGTCCTGACTTTC.